Below are 5 T cell receptor beta chains sequenced from a single sample in a study of T cell responses to AZD1222 COVID-19 vaccine. TCRdb keeps only in-frame clones here, not all; method: immunoSEQ multiplex PCR. The sample holds about 56,000 clones, less than 90% seen once. The material was peripheral blood, obtained 28 days after the second AZD1222 dose. Receptor source: an adult who received the AZD1222 COVID-19 vaccine.

The chain is built from TRBV5-1 and TRBJ1-5, with unresolved D. The CDR3 length is 13 residues. Germline V gene sequence: CDR1 SGHRS, CDR2 YFSETQ. V dropped 2 bases and J dropped 3 bases, with 6 bases sitting between them. CDR3 nucleotides: TGCGCCAGCAGCTTAAACAACAATCAGCCCCAGCATTTT. It specifies CASSLNNNQPQHF.

The chain recombines TRBV28 with TRBJ2-2, with 7 bases lining up with TRBD1. The V gene end was trimmed by 6 bases and the J gene end by 1 base; junction bases not matched to a gene: 11. The germline CDR1 and CDR2 sequences are MDHEN and SYDVKM. This CDR3 has 17 amino acids. CDR3 nucleotides: TGTGCCAGCAGGTCCCGGGACAGTCTGATGAACACCGGGGAGCTGTTTTTT. Its translation: CASRSRDSLMNTGELFF.

The rearrangement joins TRBV25-1 to TRBJ2-7; 7 bases are a match to TRBD1. The length of the CDR3 is 14 residues. J gave up 3 bases and V 6 bases, and 8 bases lay outside the gene matches. Per the germline V gene, CDR1 is MGHDK and CDR2 is SYGVNS. The CDR3: CASRNTGAGYEQYF. The CDR3 coding sequence is TGTGCCAGCAGAAATACAGGGGCCGGCTACGAGCAGTACTTC.

The chain employs TRBV6-2 or TRBV6-3 and TRBJ1-6; D remains unclear. There are 11 residues in the CDR3. The germline CDR1 and CDR2 sequences are MNHEY and SVGEGT. Trimming removed 6 bases from V and 10 bases from J, with 7 bases in between. CDR3 sequence reads: CASSQRSPLHF. CDR3 DNA: TGTGCCAGCAGCCAGCGGTCACCCCTCCACTTT.

V and J are TRBV6-6 and TRBJ1-1, with 7 bases matching TRBD1. V dropped 6 bases and J dropped 5; count of bases not matched to a gene: 9. The CDR3 loop spans 14 amino acids. The V gene's germline CDR1 is MNHNY and CDR2 SVGAGI (reference sequence). CDR3 nucleotides: TGTGCCAGCAGCCCCAAACCAGGGGGGACTGAAGCTTTCTTT. Its translation is CASSPKPGGTEAFF.